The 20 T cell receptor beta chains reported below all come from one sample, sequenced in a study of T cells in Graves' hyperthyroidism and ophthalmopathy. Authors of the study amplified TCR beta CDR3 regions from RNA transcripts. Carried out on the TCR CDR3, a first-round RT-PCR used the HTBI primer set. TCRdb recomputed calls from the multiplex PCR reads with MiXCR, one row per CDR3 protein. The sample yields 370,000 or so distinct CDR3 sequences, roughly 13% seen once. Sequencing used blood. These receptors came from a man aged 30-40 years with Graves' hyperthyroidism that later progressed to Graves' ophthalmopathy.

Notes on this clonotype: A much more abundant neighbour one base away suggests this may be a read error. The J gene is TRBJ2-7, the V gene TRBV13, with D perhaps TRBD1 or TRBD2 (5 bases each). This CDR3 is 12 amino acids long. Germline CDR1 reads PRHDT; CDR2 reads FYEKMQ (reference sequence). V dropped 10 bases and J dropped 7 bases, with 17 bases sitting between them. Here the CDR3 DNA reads TGTGCCATCGGGGTGGGGCGTCGGGAGCAGTACTTC. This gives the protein CAIGVGRREQYF.

In nucleotides, the CDR3 is TGTGCCAGCAACTTTAGAAGGGGGGGCTCCTACAATGAGCAGTTCTTC. This translates into CASNFRRGGSYNEQFF. The chain recombines TRBV12-3 or TRBV12-4 with TRBJ2-1; tentatively, D is TRBD2 (7 bases). The CDR3 is 16 amino acids. V gave up 7 bases and J gave up 0 bases, with 16 bases separating them.

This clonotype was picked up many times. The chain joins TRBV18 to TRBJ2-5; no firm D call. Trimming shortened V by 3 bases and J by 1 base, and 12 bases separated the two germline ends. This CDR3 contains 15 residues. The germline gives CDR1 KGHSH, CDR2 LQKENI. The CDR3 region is CASSPSTLIQETQYF. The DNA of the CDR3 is TGTGCCAGCTCACCGAGTACCCTGATCCAAGAGACCCAGTACTTC.

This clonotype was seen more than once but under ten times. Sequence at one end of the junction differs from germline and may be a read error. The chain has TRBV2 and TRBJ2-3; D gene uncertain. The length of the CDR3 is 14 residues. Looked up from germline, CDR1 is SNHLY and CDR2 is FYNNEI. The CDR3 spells CAGSEDVAGDTQYF. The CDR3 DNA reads TGTGCCGGCAGTGAGGATGTAGCAGGAGATACGCAGTATTTT.

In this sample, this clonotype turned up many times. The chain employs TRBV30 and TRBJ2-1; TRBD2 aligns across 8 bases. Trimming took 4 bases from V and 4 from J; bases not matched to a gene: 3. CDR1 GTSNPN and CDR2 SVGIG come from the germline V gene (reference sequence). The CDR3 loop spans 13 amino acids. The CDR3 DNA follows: TGTGCCTGGATGGCGGGGGGTTACAATGAGCAGTTCTTC. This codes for CAWMAGGYNEQFF.

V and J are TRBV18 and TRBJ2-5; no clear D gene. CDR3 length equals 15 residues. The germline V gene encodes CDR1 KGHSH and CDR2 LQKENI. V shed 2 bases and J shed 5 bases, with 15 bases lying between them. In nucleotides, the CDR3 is TGTGCCAGCTCACCAAATTCTCGGGCTTCGGAGACCCAGTACTTC. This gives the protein CASSPNSRASETQYF.

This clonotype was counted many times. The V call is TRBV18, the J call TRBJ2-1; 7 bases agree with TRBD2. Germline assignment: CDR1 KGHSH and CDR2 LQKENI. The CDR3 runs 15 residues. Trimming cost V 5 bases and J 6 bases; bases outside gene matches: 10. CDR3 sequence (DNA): TGTGCCAGCTCAGGCGGGGGTGTCTTGGGCAATGAGCAGTTCTTC. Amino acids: CASSGGGVLGNEQFF.

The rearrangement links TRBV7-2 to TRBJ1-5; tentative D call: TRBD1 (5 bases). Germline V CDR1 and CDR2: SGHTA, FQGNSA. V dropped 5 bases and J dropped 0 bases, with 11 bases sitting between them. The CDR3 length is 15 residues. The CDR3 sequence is CASSPGHYSNQPQHF. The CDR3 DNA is TGTGCCAGCAGCCCAGGACATTATAGCAATCAGCCCCAGCATTTT.

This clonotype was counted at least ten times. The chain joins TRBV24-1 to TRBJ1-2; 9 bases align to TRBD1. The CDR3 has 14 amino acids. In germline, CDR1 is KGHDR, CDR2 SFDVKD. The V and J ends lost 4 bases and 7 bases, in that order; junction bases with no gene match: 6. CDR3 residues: CATSDLQGAVGYTF. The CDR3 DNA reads TGTGCCACCAGTGACTTACAGGGGGCGGTTGGCTACACCTTC.

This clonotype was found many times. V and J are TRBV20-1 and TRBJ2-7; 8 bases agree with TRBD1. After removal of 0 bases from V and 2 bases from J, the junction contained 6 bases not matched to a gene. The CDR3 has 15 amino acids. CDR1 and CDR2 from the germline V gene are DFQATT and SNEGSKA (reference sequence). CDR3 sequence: CSARDAGQGAYEQYF. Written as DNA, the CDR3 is TGCAGTGCTAGAGACGCCGGACAGGGAGCCTACGAGCAGTACTTC.

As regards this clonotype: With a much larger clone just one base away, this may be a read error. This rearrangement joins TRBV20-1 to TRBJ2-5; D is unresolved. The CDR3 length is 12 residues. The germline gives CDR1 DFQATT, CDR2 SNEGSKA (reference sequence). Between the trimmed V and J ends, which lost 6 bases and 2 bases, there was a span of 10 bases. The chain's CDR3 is CSAPRQQETQYF. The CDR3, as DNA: TGCAGTGCCCCGCGTCAGCAAGAGACCCAGTACTTC.

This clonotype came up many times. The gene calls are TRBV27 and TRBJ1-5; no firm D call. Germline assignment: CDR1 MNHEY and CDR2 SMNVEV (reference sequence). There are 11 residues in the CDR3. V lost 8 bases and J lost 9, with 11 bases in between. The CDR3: CASGNRGPQHF. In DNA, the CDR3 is TGTGCCAGCGGGAATCGGGGGCCCCAGCATTTT.

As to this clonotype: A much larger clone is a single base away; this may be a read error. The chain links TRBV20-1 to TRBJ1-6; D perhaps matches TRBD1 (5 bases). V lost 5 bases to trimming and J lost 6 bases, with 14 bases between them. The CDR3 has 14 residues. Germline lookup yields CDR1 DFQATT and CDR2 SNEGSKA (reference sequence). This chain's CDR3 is CSADQGPCNSPLHF. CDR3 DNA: TGCAGTGCTGACCAGGGCCCCTGTAATTCACCCCTCCACTTT.

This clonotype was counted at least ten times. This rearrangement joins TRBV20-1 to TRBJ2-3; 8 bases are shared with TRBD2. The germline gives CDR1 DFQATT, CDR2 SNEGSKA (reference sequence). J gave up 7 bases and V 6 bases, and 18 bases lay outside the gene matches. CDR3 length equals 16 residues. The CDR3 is CSAKIAGTRLGNTQYF. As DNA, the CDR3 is TGCAGTGCAAAGATAGCCGGGACTAGGCTAGGGAATACGCAGTATTTT.

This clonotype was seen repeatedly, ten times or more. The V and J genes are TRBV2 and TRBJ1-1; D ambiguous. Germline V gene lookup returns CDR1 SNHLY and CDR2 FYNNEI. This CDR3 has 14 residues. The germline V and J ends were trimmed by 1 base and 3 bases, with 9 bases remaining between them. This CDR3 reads CASSEDDIYTEAFF. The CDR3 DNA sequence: TGTGCCAGCAGTGAAGATGACATTTACACTGAAGCTTTCTTT. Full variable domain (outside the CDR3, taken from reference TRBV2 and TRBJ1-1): EPEVTQTPSHQVTQMGQEVILRCVPISNHLYFYWYRQILGQKVEFLVSFYNNEISEKSEIFDDQFSVERPDGSNFTLKIRSTKLEDSAMYFCASSEDDIYTEAFFGQGTRLTVV.

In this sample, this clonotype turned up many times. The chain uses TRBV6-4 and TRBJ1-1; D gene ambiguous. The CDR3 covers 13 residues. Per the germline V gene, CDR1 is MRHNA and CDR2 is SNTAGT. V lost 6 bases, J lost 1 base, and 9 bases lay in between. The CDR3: CASRKGPNTEAFF. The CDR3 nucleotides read TGTGCCAGCAGAAAGGGCCCGAACACTGAAGCTTTCTTT.

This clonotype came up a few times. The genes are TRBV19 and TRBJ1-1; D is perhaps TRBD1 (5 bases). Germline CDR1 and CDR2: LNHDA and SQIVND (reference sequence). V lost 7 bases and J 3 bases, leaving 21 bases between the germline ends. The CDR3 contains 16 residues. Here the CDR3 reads CASMGPDYSSHTEAFF. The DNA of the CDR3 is TGTGCCAGTATGGGGCCCGACTATTCTTCACACACTGAAGCTTTCTTT.

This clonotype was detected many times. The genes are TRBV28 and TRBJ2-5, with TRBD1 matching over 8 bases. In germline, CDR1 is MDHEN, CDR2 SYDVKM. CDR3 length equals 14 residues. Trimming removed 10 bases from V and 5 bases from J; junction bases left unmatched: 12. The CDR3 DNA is TGTGCCACCTCGACAGGGGCAGTTCGGGAGACCCAGTACTTC. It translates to CATSTGAVRETQYF.

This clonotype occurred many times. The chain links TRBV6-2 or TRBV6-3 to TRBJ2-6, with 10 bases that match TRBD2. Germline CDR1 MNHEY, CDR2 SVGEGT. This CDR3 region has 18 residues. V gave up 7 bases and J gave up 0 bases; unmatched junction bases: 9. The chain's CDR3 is CASTPGLAYRSGANVLTF. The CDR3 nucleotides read TGTGCCAGCACCCCGGGACTAGCGTATCGCTCTGGGGCCAACGTCCTGACTTTC.

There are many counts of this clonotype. The CDR3 here is CASRERPTDTQYF. In DNA, the CDR3 is TGTGCCAGCAGGGAGCGTCCCACAGATACGCAGTATTTT. J is TRBJ2-3 and V is TRBV11-3; D not resolved. CDR3 size: 13 residues. Trimming took off 6 bases at V and 2 bases at J, with 9 bases between the two ends. Germline V lookup: CDR1 SGHNT, CDR2 YENEEA.